This paragraph reports one TCR beta chain. Its antigen is not known. This PCR relied on a set of 60 Vbeta primers and 13 Jbeta primers. TCRdb's table, derived via immunoSEQ multiplex PCR, lists solely in-frame clones and lacks some. The data contain about 130,000 clones, around 77% of them seen just once; the ten biggest clones take up roughly 3.9%. The CDR3 has 15 residues. Germline values: CDR1 SGHNT, CDR2 YYREEE (reference sequence). Trimming cost V 4 bases and J 8 bases; bases outside gene matches: 9. These data are taken from a study of cytomegalovirus exposure and HLA in healthy donors. Overall study: Early release data held about 85 million unique TCRs from HLA-typed donors. Study-wide points: CMV antigen specificity of a few CMV-associated chains was confirmed in vitro. Later analysis associated a missense DCLRE1C variant with TCR beta V- and J-gene trimming.

The chain recombines TRBV5-4 with TRBJ1-4, with 9 positions matching TRBD1. The receptor's source is a male donor in good health and CMV-seropositive. The sequencing sample was made of PBMCs. CDR3: CASSPGQGRDEKLFF. The CDR3 coding sequence is TGTGCCAGCAGCCCGGGACAGGGACGGGACGAAAAACTGTTTTTT.